What follows describes a single TCR beta chain. The data were taken from a study of T cell clones after liver transplantation. Study information: Three of the eight recipients were HCV-positive; the rest had non-autoimmune, non-viral transplant indications. Without induction therapy, subjects received standard immunosuppression until 12-24 months post-transplant. Samples came pre-transplant, pre-randomization before withdrawal, and post-randomization after withdrawal ended.

Clones were sequenced by immunoSEQ multiplex PCR, and TCRdb holds only the in-frame ones, with some missing. Of about 99,000 clones in the sample, around 83% were seen once. With 0 bases removed from V and 0 bases from J, the gap between germline ends came to 20 bases. CDR3 length: 20 residues. Looked up from germline, CDR1 is WNHNN and CDR2 is SYGVQD (reference sequence). The chain couples TRBV10-1 to TRBJ1-4; possible D gene TRBD1, 5 bases. This sequence was found in a human donor who received a liver transplant. The source was CD4+ T cells from blood, collected before liver transplant. CDR3 coding DNA: TGCGCCAGCAGTGAGTCCGGGACTGAGAACGGGAGGCCAACTAATGAAAAACTGTTTTTT. Its protein product is CASSESGTENGRPTNEKLFF.